This T cell receptor (beta chain) stems from a study of shared clonotypes between healthy human individuals (dated by TCRdb to 2018 to 2021). Notes on the research overall: Three men and a couple of women, aged 18 to 49 years, made up the cohort. Different laboratories and diverse techniques were used to prepare libraries and sequence TCR repertoires, to increase sequencing depth and limit assay-specific biases. Leukapheresis yielded between about 0.85 and 10 billion PBMCs per donor. To estimate repertoire size and how much clonotype sharing occurs between individuals, the study deeply sequenced the blood TCR repertoires of about five healthy adults. For each donor, three plates each were used for CD4 naive and CD4 memory, two plates were used for CD8 naive, and one plate was used for CD8 memory.

Donors were healthy HIV-negative adults with no recently reported acute infections or vaccinations. Every donor was a Caucasian adult residing in Nashville, Tennessee, USA. Magnetic negative selection was used to enrich CD4+ T cells, after which naive cells were positively selected on CD45RA and the negative fraction became the memory subset. After blood collection by leukapheresis, PBMCs were isolated using Ficoll-Histopaque density gradient centrifugation and then cryopreserved in the vapor phase of liquid nitrogen. Purity and quantity of every magnetically sorted T cell population were checked by analytical flow cytometry. Each sorted fraction had its genomic DNA isolated and then quantified by UV absorbance on a Nanodrop 2000c. Note on this clone: What antigen it recognizes has not been identified. No per-base quality is available; no much larger clone lies one base away.

Study-wide conclusions, independent of this receptor: Pairwise subsampling led to the expectation that sequencing depth would affect the degree of clonotype sharing among donors. Sharing across several donors was observed for roughly 5.4% of naive CD4, over 3% of naive CD8, 2% to 2.5% of memory CD4, and roughly 0.43% of memory CD8 clonotypes. Only blood was sampled, and tissue TCR repertoires likely differ from those in blood. Incomplete sequencing was indicated by rarefaction of sorted-subset datasets, despite the large sequencing depth. Larger estimated clonotype richness was generally found for naive subsets than for memory subsets. The small number of donors limited the genetic and exposure-history diversity represented. Compared with non-shared clonotypes, the clonotypes found in all four sorted-subset donors had higher generation probabilities.

Germline trimming amounts to 1 base on V and 1 base on J, with 5 as the count of junction bases outside the gene matches. Per the germline V gene (reference sequence), GTSNPN is the CDR1 and SVGIG is the CDR2. Taken from cysteine to phenylalanine, the CDR3 has 16 residues. The entry retains the CDR3 DNA only, 48 bases that are in frame from base 1. TCR CDR3 regions were amplified from genomic DNA by multiplex PCR using the deep immunoSEQ assay. Extracted genomic DNA from each cell subset was distributed evenly across all wells of several immunoSEQ 96-well plates, and each plate was treated as a replicate. For sorted subsets, each replicate PCR was loaded with 200 ng genomic DNA, equivalent to approximately 27,000 T cell genomes. Purified libraries were measured with a Qubit 3.0 fluorometer, size-checked on a Bioanalyzer 2100, and measured again with the KAPA Library Quantification kit. A separate single-read 150-cycle Illumina NextSeq 550 flow cell was used to sequence each immunoSEQ 96-well plate. Per the authors' processing: Because only junctional sequences without quality scores were contained in the immunoSEQ output, filtering matching that applied to full-length reads could not be performed. Sequences were annotated with PyIR, a Python wrapper for IgBLAST v1.9, using IMGT germline references to assign V/J genes and CDR3. Any read was removed if the V/J assignment was weak (E-value above 1e-6), the CDR3 was missing, or the read contained stop codons, out-of-frame junctions, or ambiguous translated residues. V3J clonotypes were defined by identical inferred V gene, J gene, and CDR3 amino acid sequence. The percentage overlap between two repertoires was calculated by dividing the number of shared unique clonotypes by the size of the smaller repertoire. Three approaches were used to assess repertoire richness: RTK rarefaction, the Chao1 estimator, and Recon v2.1 estimates of unobserved clonotypes. OLGA was used to compute generation probabilities for all TCRbeta clonotypes that the gDNA method yielded from a handful of donors. What TCRdb holds here is the immuneACCESS table cut down to in-frame rearrangements. Part of the clones is not present; checked against another copy, under half of the missing clones reflect an unresolved V gene, and the others are unexplained. V, J and clone size derive from that table, while D and trimming were established from the DNA sequence. Within this sample are a few million clones, with about 92% of them counted one time only. The ten largest clones take up about 0.13% of the sample.

Recombination joined TRBV30 with TRBJ2-3, and TRBD2 matches 10 of the central bases. The receptor comes from a man younger than 30 in good health. Sequencing input: naive CD4+ T cells sorted from blood. The cell subset or site label on this specimen signifies: CD45RA+ positively selected. The DNA reads as follows: TGTGCCTGGAGTGACCGGACTAGCGGACGCACAGATACGCAGTATTTT. It translates to CAWSDRTSGRTDTQYF.